What follows are 23 T cell receptor beta chains derived from one specimen sequenced in a study of blood T cell repertoires in COVID-19. Method: immunoSEQ multiplex PCR; TCRdb's copy keeps in-frame clones and lacks some. The data hold about 310,000 clones, with 80% to 90% observed a single time. Sequenced input: peripheral blood. The source of these receptors is a woman aged 50 to 65 who had recovered from COVID-19.

The chain uses TRBV2 and TRBJ2-1; TRBD2 agrees at 12 bases. The CDR3 extends over 17 amino acids. V trimming: 5 bases; J trimming: 0 bases; junction bases outside the gene matches: 5. CDR1 is SNHLY and CDR2 is FYNNEI in the germline V gene. CDR3 nucleotides: TGTGCCAGCAGTTGGACTAGCGGGGCAAGCTCCTACAATGAGCAGTTCTTC. Protein: CASSWTSGASSYNEQFF.

Here the CDR3 DNA reads TGTGCCAGCAGTGAAGGGGGGTATAATTCACCCCTCCACTTT. It codes for CASSEGGYNSPLHF. The chain carries TRBV25-1 and TRBJ1-6; tentatively, D is TRBD1 (5 bases). CDR1 and CDR2 from the germline V gene are MGHDK and SYGVNS. The CDR3 is made up of 14 amino acids. Trimming stripped 2 bases from V and 4 bases from J, with 6 bases between.

The chain combines TRBV19 with TRBJ1-2; D gene uncertain. Germline assignment: CDR1 LNHDA and CDR2 SQIVND (reference sequence). This CDR3 region has 15 residues. V lost 11 bases and J 0 bases, leaving 19 bases between the germline ends. DNA of the CDR3: TGTGCCTCCAGAGCGGTCCAAACTCCTAACTATGGCTACACCTTC. The encoded protein is CASRAVQTPNYGYTF. The full variable domain, with the rest looked up from reference TRBV19 and TRBJ1-2, is DGGITQSPKYLFRKEGQNVTLSCEQNLNHDAMYWYRQDPGQGLRLIYYSQIVNDFQKGDIAEGYSVSREKKESFPLTVTSAQKNPTAFYLCASRAVQTPNYGYTFGSGTRLTVV.

This clone has just one count. The rearrangement joins TRBV18 to TRBJ2-5; TRBD2 matches 7 bases. CDR1 is KGHSH and CDR2 is LQKENI in the germline V gene. V lost 6 bases to trimming and J lost 4 bases; unmatched junction nucleotides: 5. CDR3 length: 13 residues. The CDR3 region has the DNA TGTGCCAGCTCGGCAGGGAGGGCAGAGACCCAGTACTTC. It translates to CASSAGRAETQYF.

The chain couples TRBV6-5 to TRBJ1-2; 7 bases line up with TRBD1. V gave up 7 bases and J gave up 4 bases; unmatched junction bases: 9. Per germline, CDR1 MNHEY and CDR2 SVGAGI. The CDR3 is 14 residues long. CDR3 residues: CASTRQGVSYGYTF. Written as DNA, the CDR3 is TGTGCCAGCACCCGACAGGGCGTGAGCTATGGCTACACCTTC.

V and J are TRBV6-5 and TRBJ2-7; D is possibly TRBD1 (6 bases). V lost 6 bases and J lost 3, with 18 bases in between. Germline CDR1 is MNHEY and CDR2 is SVGAGI. The CDR3 totals 15 residues. CDR3 in amino acids: CASRLASTGGYEQYF. The CDR3 DNA sequence: TGTGCCAGCAGATTGGCCTCGACAGGTGGCTACGAGCAGTACTTC.

The chain uses TRBV19 and TRBJ2-7; D perhaps matches TRBD1 (6 bases). V was cut by 6 bases and J by 2 bases, with 14 bases left in between. Per germline, CDR1 LNHDA and CDR2 SQIVND (reference sequence). The CDR3 runs 14 residues. In nucleotides, the CDR3 is TGTGCCAGTAGACCGACAGGAACAACCTACGAGCAGTACTTC. Amino acid sequence: CASRPTGTTYEQYF.

This chain uses TRBV5-4 with TRBJ2-7, with TRBD1 matching 10 bases. The CDR3 contains 14 residues. V was clipped by 3 bases and J by 1 base; unmatched bases: 1. Germline-derived CDR1 and CDR2 are SGHNT and YYREEE (reference sequence). The CDR3 loop is CASSSDRGSYEQYF. DNA of the CDR3: TGTGCCAGCAGCTCGGACAGGGGGTCCTACGAGCAGTACTTC.

The chain combines TRBV6-6 with TRBJ1-2; a possible D gene is TRBD1 (6 bases). CDR3 length: 17 residues. The V gene lost 5 bases and the J gene lost 4 bases, with 23 bases spanning the gap. Germline lookup yields CDR1 MNHNY and CDR2 SVGAGI (reference sequence). The DNA of the CDR3 is TGTGCCAGCAGTCCCTTCACTTTCACAGGGTCGAGCTATGGCTACACCTTC. Its translation is CASSPFTFTGSSYGYTF.

This clone appeared a few times. The V gene is TRBV5-6, the J gene TRBJ1-1; 8 bases fit TRBD1. This CDR3 is built from 17 residues. With 0 bases clipped from V and 4 bases from J, the junction kept 11 bases outside the gene matches. Germline V gene lookup returns CDR1 SGHDT and CDR2 YYEEEE. The CDR3 DNA sequence: TGTGCCAGCAGCTTGGGCAGGGGGCGCGGGGCGGTCACTGAAGCTTTCTTT. It is translated as CASSLGRGRGAVTEAFF.

Of note for this clone: One junction end does not reproduce the germline sequence, and a read error may be involved. The chain has TRBV7-9 and TRBJ2-7; 10 bases align to TRBD1. The CDR3 covers 13 residues. CDR1 is SEHNR and CDR2 is FQNEAQ in the germline V gene (reference sequence). CDR3 region: CVSSPGTGVEQYF. The CDR3 coding sequence is TGTGTCAGCAGCCCCGGGACAGGGGTCGAGCAGTACTTC.

This rearrangement joins TRBV9 to TRBJ1-1; D gene ambiguous. V gave up 4 bases and J gave up 0 bases, with 7 bases separating them. The length of the CDR3 is 13 residues. Germline loops: CDR1 SGDLS, CDR2 YYNGEE. For the CDR3, the DNA is TGTGCCAGCAGCTTCCGTTTGAACACTGAAGCTTTCTTT. Encoded protein: CASSFRLNTEAFF.

This rearrangement joins TRBV5-1 to TRBJ2-7; 10 nucleotides match TRBD2. There are 15 residues in the CDR3. Germline CDR1 is SGHRS and CDR2 is YFSETQ. The trim removed 5 bases at V and 2 bases at J, leaving 7 bases unmatched. The CDR3 here is CASRFLAGETYEQYF. CDR3 coding DNA: TGCGCCAGCAGATTTCTAGCGGGGGAGACCTACGAGCAGTACTTC.

The V and J genes are TRBV28 and TRBJ1-6, with 7 bases identical to TRBD1. Germline values: CDR1 MDHEN, CDR2 SYDVKM. The CDR3 sequence is 16 residues long. V shed 5 bases and J 4 bases; nucleotides not matched to a gene: 8. CDR3 in amino acids: CASSPAQGLYNSPLHF. DNA for the CDR3: TGTGCCAGCAGTCCCGCACAGGGGCTGTATAATTCACCCCTCCACTTT.

The V call is TRBV4-1, the J call TRBJ2-1; 8 nucleotides match TRBD1. The CDR3 contains 13 residues. Per the germline V gene, CDR1 is MGHRA and CDR2 is YSYEKL. CDR3 bases: TGCGCTCGAGGGACAGGACCCTACAATGAGCAGTTCTTC. Its translation is CARGTGPYNEQFF.

The rearrangement links TRBV7-9 to TRBJ2-5, with TRBD2 identical over 9 bases. The CDR3 contains 14 residues. J was trimmed by 5 bases and V by 2 bases; bases with no gene match: 3. The germline CDR1 and CDR2 sequences are SEHNR and FQNEAQ (reference sequence). The CDR3 sequence is CASSLLAGKETQYF. The DNA for the CDR3 is TGTGCCAGCAGCTTACTAGCGGGGAAGGAGACCCAGTACTTC.

The rearrangement joins TRBV13 to TRBJ1-1, with TRBD1 identical over 9 bases. Trimming took 4 bases from V and 2 from J; bases not matched to a gene: 11. Per the germline V gene, CDR1 is PRHDT and CDR2 is FYEKMQ (reference sequence). The CDR3 loop spans 17 amino acids. CDR3 residues: CASSSGTGTRPNTEAFF. CDR3 DNA sequence: TGTGCCAGCAGCTCCGGGACAGGGACTAGACCCAACACTGAAGCTTTCTTT.

The J gene is TRBJ2-5, the V gene TRBV5-1, with D unresolved. This CDR3 comprises 11 residues. Germline CDR1 and CDR2: SGHRS and YFSETQ. Trimming pared 4 bases from V and 5 bases from J, leaving 6 bases between. The CDR3 loop reads CASSASETQYF. DNA of the CDR3: TGCGCCAGCAGCGCGAGCGAGACCCAGTACTTC.

This clone was seen a handful of times. This same CDR3 is encoded by further DNA sequences in the sample. The chain employs TRBV7-2 and TRBJ1-1; 7 nucleotides match TRBD1. Germline V lookup: CDR1 SGHTA, CDR2 FQGNSA. The J segment lost 0 bases and the V segment lost 2 bases, leaving 0 bases of the junction unmatched. The CDR3 consists of 14 residues. CDR3: CASSLRGLNTEAFF. CDR3 DNA sequence: TGTGCCAGCAGCTTAAGGGGGCTGAACACTGAAGCTTTCTTT.

CDR3 coding DNA: TGTGCCAGCAGCTTAGGACAGGGGCAGGGCACTGAAGCTTTCTTT. Translating it yields CASSLGQGQGTEAFF. This chain connects TRBV7-8 to TRBJ1-1; 8 positions match TRBD1. CDR3 length: 15 residues. After removal of 1 base from V and 4 bases from J, the junction contained 5 bases not matched to a gene. Germline values: CDR1 SGHVS, CDR2 FQNEAQ.

The sample holds one count of this clone. V and J are TRBV12-3 or TRBV12-4 and TRBJ2-7; no firm D call. The CDR3 loop spans 12 amino acids. V dropped 3 bases and J dropped 2 bases, with 5 bases sitting between them. The CDR3 loop is CASSLAAYEQYF. The CDR3 bases are TGTGCCAGCAGTTTGGCCGCCTACGAGCAGTACTTC.

V usage is TRBV7-9 and J usage is TRBJ2-1, with TRBD2 matching over 7 bases. V lost 5 bases, J lost 0 bases, and 4 bases stayed unmatched. The germline V gene encodes CDR1 SEHNR and CDR2 FQNEAQ (reference sequence). This CDR3 region has 15 residues. CDR3 loop: CASSALAGSYNEQFF. As DNA, the CDR3 is TGTGCCAGCAGCGCTTTAGCGGGCTCCTACAATGAGCAGTTCTTC. The variable domain in full, completed from reference TRBV7-9 and TRBJ2-1, reads DTGVSQNPRHKITKRGQNVTFRCDPISEHNRLYWYRQTLGQGPEFLTYFQNEAQLEKSRLLSDRFSAERPKGSFSTLEIQRTEQGDSAMYLCASSALAGSYNEQFFGPGTRLTVL.

V and J are TRBV27 and TRBJ2-5; possible D gene TRBD1, 6 bases. Trimming removed 5 bases at V and 5 bases at J, with 15 bases between. This CDR3 is 14 amino acids long. Germline assignment: CDR1 MNHEY and CDR2 SMNVEV (reference sequence). The CDR3: CASSRTGLRETQYF. The CDR3 DNA reads TGTGCCAGCAGTCGAACAGGGCTTCGGGAGACCCAGTACTTC.